This TCR beta chain derives from a study of early T cells in non-severe SARS-CoV-2 infection. MiXCR was run by TCRdb on the 5' RACE reads, yielding one entry per CDR3 protein. The table lists tens of thousands of distinct CDR3 sequences, 11% of them singletons. Germline V lookup: CDR1 SGHNT, CDR2 YENEEA. CDR3 length: 13 amino acids. The ends lost 5 bases at V and 4 bases at J; junction bases unmatched: 4. The chain links TRBV11-3 to TRBJ2-7; TRBD1 matches 8 bases. The sample in question was whole blood, obtained at baseline. The clonotype was recovered from an adult who was a healthcare worker with PCR-confirmed SARS-CoV-2 infection or an uninfected control (not recorded which). The CDR3 DNA reads TGTGCCAGCAGCCCCAGACAGGGGTACGAGCAGTACTTC. This sequence encodes CASSPRQGYEQYF.